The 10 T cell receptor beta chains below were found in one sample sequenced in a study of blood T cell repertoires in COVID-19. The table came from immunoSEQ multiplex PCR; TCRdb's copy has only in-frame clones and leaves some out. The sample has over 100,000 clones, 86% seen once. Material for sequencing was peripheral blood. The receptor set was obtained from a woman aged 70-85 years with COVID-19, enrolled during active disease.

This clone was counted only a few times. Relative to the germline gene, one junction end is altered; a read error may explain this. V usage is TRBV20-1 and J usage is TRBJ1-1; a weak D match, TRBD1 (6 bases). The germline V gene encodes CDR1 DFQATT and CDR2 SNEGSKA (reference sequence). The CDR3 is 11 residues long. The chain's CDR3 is CSAEGGQTTYF. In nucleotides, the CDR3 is TGCAGTGCGGAGGGGGGGCAGACTACTTACTTT.

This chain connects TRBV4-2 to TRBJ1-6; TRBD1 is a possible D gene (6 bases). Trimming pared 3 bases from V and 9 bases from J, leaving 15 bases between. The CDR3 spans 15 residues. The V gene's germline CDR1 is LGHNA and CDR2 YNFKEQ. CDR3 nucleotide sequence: TGTGCCAGCAGCCACGACTCAGGGGAAAGTTCACCCCTCCACTTT. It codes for CASSHDSGESSPLHF.

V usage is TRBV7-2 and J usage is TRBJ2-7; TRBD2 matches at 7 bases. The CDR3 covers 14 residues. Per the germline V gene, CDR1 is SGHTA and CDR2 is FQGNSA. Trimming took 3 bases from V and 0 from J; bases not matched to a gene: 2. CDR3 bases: TGTGCCAGCAGCTTCCGGGACTACTCCTACGAGCAGTACTTC. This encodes CASSFRDYSYEQYF.

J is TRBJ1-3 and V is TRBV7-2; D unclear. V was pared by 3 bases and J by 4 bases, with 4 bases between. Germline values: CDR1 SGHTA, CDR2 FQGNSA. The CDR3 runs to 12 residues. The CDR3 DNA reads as TGTGCCAGCAGCTTCGGGGGAAACACCATATATTTT. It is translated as CASSFGGNTIYF.

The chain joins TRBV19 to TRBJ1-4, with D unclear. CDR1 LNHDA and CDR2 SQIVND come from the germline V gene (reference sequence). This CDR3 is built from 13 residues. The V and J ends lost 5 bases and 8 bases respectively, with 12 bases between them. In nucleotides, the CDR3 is TGTGCCAGTAGTCTGCCAGCGATAGAAAAACTGTTTTTT. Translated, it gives CASSLPAIEKLFF.

The CDR3 loop is CASTTQGADPNSPLHF. In DNA, the CDR3 is TGTGCCAGCACCACACAGGGGGCAGATCCTAATTCACCCCTCCACTTT. The chain has TRBV28 and TRBJ1-6, with 9 bases lining up with TRBD1. V dropped 7 bases and J dropped 6; count of bases not matched to a gene: 10. CDR3 length: 16 amino acids. Germline V gene sequence: CDR1 MDHEN, CDR2 SYDVKM.

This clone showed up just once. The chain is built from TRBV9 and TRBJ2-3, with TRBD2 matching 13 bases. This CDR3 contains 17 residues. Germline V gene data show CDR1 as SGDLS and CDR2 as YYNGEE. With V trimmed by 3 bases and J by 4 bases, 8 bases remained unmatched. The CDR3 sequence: CASSGRLAGGLADTQYF. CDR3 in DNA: TGTGCCAGCAGCGGAAGACTAGCGGGGGGCCTGGCAGATACGCAGTATTTT. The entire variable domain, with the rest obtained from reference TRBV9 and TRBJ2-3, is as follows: DSGVTQTPKHLITATGQRVTLRCSPRSGDLSVYWYQQSLDQGLQFLIQYYNGEERAKGNILERFSAQQFPDLHSELNLSSLELGDSALYFCASSGRLAGGLADTQYFGPGTRLTVL.

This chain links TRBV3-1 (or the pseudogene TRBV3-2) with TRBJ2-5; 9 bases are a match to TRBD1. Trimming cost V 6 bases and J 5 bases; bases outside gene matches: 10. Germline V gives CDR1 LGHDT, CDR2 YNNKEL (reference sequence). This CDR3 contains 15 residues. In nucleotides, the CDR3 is TGTGCCAGCAGGGGGGGACAGGGCTTTTGGGAGACCCAGTACTTC. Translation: CASRGGQGFWETQYF.

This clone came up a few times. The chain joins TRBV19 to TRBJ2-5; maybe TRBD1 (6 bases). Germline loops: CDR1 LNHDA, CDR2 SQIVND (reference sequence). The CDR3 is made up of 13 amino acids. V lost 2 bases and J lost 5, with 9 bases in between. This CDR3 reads CASSIRTEETQYF. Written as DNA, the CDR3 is TGTGCCAGTAGTATAAGGACAGAGGAGACCCAGTACTTC.

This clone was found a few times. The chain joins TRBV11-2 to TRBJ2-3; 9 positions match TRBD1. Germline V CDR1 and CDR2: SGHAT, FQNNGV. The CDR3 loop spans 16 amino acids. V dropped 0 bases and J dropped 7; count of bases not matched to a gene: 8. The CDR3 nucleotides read TGTGCCAGCAGCTTAGATATGGCACAGGGGGCGAATACGCAGTATTTT. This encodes CASSLDMAQGANTQYF.